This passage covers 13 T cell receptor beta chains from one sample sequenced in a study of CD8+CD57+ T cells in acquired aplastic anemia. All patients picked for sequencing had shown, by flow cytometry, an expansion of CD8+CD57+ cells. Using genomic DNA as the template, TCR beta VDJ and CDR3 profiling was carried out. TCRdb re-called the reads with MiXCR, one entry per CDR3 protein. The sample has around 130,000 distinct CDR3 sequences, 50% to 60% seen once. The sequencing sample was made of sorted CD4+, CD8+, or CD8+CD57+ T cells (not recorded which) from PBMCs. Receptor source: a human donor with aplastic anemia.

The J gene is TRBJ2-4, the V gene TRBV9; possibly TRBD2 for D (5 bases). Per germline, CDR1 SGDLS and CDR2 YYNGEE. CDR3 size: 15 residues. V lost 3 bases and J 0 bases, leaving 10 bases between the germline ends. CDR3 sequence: CASSGLGIAKNIQYF. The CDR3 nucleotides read TGTGCCAGCAGCGGCCTCGGGATAGCCAAAAACATTCAGTACTTC.

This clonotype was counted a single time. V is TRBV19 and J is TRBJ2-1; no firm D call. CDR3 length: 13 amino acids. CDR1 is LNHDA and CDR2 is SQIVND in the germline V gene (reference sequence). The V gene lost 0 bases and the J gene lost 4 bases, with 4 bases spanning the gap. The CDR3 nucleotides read TGTGCCAGTAGTATAGATATTTACAATGAGCAGTTCTTC. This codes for CASSIDIYNEQFF.

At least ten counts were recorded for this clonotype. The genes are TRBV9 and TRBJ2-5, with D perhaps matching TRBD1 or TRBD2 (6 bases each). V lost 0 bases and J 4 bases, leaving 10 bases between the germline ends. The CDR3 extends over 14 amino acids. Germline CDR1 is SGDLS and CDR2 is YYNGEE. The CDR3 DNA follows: TGTGCCAGCAGCGTAGTGGGGGGCGGAGAGACCCAGTACTTC. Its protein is CASSVVGGGETQYF.

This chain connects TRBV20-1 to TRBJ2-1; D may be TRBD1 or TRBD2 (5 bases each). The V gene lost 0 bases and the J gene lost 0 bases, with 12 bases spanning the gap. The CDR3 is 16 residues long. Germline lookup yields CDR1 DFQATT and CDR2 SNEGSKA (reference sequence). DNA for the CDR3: TGCAGTGCTAGAGATACGGGACGGAGCTCCTACAATGAGCAGTTCTTC. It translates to CSARDTGRSSYNEQFF.

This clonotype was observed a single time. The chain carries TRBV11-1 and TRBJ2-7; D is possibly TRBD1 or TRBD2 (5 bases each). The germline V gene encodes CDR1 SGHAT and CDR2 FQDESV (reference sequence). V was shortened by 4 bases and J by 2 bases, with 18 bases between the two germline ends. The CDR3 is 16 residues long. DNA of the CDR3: TGTGCCAGCAGCTGGGACCGGCAAGGATGGCCCTACGAGCAGTACTTC. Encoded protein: CASSWDRQGWPYEQYF.

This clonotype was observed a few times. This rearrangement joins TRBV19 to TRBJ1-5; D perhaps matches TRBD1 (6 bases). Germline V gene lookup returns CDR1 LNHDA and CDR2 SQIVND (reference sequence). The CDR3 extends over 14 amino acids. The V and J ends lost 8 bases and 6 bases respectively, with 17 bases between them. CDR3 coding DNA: TGTGCCAGTTACGAGACAGGCACTTTTCAGCCCCAGCATTTT. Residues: CASYETGTFQPQHF. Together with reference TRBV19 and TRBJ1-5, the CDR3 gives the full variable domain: DGGITQSPKYLFRKEGQNVTLSCEQNLNHDAMYWYRQDPGQGLRLIYYSQIVNDFQKGDIAEGYSVSREKKESFPLTVTSAQKNPTAFYLCASYETGTFQPQHFGDGTRLSIL.

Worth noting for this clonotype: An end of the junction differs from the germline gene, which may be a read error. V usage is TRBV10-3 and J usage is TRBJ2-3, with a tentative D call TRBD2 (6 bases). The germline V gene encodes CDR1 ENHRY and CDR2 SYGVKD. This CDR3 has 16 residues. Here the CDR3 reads CAISVGRLTSTDTQYF. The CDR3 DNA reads TGTGCCATCAGTGTGGGCAGGCTCACTAGCACAGATACGCAGTACTTT.

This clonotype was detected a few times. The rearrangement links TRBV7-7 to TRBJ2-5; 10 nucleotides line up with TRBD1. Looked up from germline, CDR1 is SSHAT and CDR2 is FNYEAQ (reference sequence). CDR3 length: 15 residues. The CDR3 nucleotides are TGTGCTAGCGGACCGGGACAGGGGATAGGAGAGACCCAGTACTTC. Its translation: CASGPGQGIGETQYF.

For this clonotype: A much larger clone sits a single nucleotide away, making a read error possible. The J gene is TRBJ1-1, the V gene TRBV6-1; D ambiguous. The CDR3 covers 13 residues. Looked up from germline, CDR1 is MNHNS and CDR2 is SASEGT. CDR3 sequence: CASRGRINTKAFF. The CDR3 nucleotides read TGTGCCAGCAGAGGAAGGATAAACACTAAAGCTTTCTTT.

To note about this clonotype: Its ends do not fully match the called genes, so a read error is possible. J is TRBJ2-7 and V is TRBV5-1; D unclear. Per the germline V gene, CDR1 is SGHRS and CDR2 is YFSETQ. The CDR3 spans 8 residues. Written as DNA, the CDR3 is TGCGCCAGCTCTCCCAGGAACTTC. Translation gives CASSPRNF.

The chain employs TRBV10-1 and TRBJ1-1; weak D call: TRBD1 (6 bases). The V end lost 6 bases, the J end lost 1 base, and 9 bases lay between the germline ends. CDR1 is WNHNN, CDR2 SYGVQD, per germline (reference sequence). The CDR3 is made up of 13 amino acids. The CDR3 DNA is TGCGCCAGCAGAGCGGACAGGAACACTGAAGCTTTCTTT. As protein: CASRADRNTEAFF.

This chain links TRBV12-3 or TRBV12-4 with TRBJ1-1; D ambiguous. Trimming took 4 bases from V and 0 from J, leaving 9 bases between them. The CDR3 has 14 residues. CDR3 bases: TGTGCCAGCAGTTCAGCAAGAATGAACACTGAAGCTTTCTTT. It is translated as CASSSARMNTEAFF.

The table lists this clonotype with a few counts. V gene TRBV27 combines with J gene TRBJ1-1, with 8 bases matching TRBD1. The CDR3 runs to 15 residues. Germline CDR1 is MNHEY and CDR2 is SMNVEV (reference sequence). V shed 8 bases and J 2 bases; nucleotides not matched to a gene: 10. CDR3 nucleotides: TGTGCCAGCCACGATAAACAGGGGGGAAACACTGAAGCTTTCTTT. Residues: CASHDKQGGNTEAFF.